Below, 23 T cell receptor beta chains from the same sample are listed, as sequenced in a study of response to subunit inactivated influenza vaccine. TCRdb called the RT-PCR reads again in MiXCR, with one record for every CDR3 protein. The sample lists roughly 700,000 distinct CDR3 sequences; more than 15% were seen once. The specimen comprised PBMCs from blood, sampled less than 13 days after vaccination. These receptors were taken from a man in his fifties who received an inactivated influenza vaccine.

The chain carries TRBV4-2 and TRBJ2-7, with D possibly matching TRBD2 (6 bases). V gave up 0 bases and J gave up 7 bases, with 10 bases separating them. The CDR3 is made up of 13 amino acids. The germline V gene has CDR1 LGHNA and CDR2 YNFKEQ. CDR3 sequence (DNA): TGTGCCAGCAGCCAAGATGAGGGGAGGGAGCAGTACTTC. It is translated as CASSQDEGREQYF.

This clonotype was detected ten times or more. The chain joins TRBV7-9 to TRBJ2-3; D unclear. V lost 5 bases, J lost 1 base, and 4 bases lay in between. From germline, CDR1 is SEHNR and CDR2 FQNEAQ (reference sequence). CDR3 length: 12 amino acids. CDR3 DNA sequence: TGTGCCAGCAGCCCACGCACAGATACGCAGTATTTT. It specifies CASSPRTDTQYF.

This clonotype was seen a handful of times. The chain carries TRBV7-2 and TRBJ1-2, with a tentative D call TRBD1 (6 bases). Germline CDR1 and CDR2: SGHTA and FQGNSA. V shed 4 bases and J shed 4 bases, with 10 bases lying between them. The CDR3 sequence is 13 residues long. CDR3 in DNA: TGTGCCAGCAGCTCCGGACAGATCTATGGCTACACCTTC. Its protein product is CASSSGQIYGYTF.

The chain uses TRBV3-1 and TRBJ2-5; the D is unclear. The V end lost 5 bases, the J end lost 4 bases, and 8 bases lay between the germline ends. The CDR3 spans 12 residues. CDR1 is LGHDT and CDR2 is YNNKEL in the germline V gene (reference sequence). The CDR3 sequence: CASSGIRETQYF. In DNA form, the CDR3 reads TGTGCCAGCAGCGGAATACGAGAGACCCAGTACTTC.

The J gene is TRBJ2-2, the V gene TRBV4-2, with 8 nucleotides matching TRBD1. The ends lost 0 bases at V and 3 bases at J; junction bases unmatched: 3. Germline CDR1 reads LGHNA; CDR2 reads YNFKEQ. This CDR3 spans 16 amino acids. For the CDR3, the DNA is TGTGCCAGCAGCCAAGATCCGGGACAGGACACCGGGGAGCTGTTTTTT. Translated: CASSQDPGQDTGELFF.

V is TRBV20-1 and J is TRBJ2-5, with 7 bases that match TRBD2. Germline V gene sequence: CDR1 DFQATT, CDR2 SNEGSKA (reference sequence). The CDR3 length is 15 residues. V trimming: 5 bases; J trimming: 4 bases; junction bases outside the gene matches: 13. CDR3 amino acids: CSAPEGAGDGETQYF. CDR3 DNA: TGCAGTGCTCCTGAAGGGGCGGGAGATGGAGAGACCCAGTACTTC.

The rearrangement links TRBV12-3 or TRBV12-4 to TRBJ2-3, with a possible D match to TRBD2 (5 bases). This CDR3 region has 15 residues. The V end was cut by 3 bases, the J end by 0 bases, with 10 bases between. In nucleotides, the CDR3 is TGTGCCAGCAGTTTGGGCGGACTCAGCACAGATACGCAGTATTTT. Protein sequence: CASSLGGLSTDTQYF.

This rearrangement joins TRBV7-9 to TRBJ2-6; D may be TRBD1 (6 bases). The length of the CDR3 is 17 residues. In germline, CDR1 is SEHNR, CDR2 FQNEAQ (reference sequence). The V and J ends lost 5 bases and 0 bases respectively, with 14 bases between them. CDR3 coding DNA: TGTGCCAGCAGCCTCCCGGGACAAATCTCTGGGGCCAACGTCCTGACTTTC. As protein: CASSLPGQISGANVLTF.

The chain employs TRBV7-7 and TRBJ2-2; D possibly corresponds to TRBD1 (5 bases). Looked up from germline, CDR1 is SSHAT and CDR2 is FNYEAQ (reference sequence). V was cut by 5 bases and J by 1 base, with 14 bases left in between. The CDR3 runs to 16 residues. The CDR3 is CASSPLRGKNTGELFF. The CDR3 DNA follows: TGTGCCAGCAGCCCCCTTAGGGGAAAGAACACCGGGGAGCTGTTTTTT. Filled out from reference TRBV7-7 and TRBJ2-2, the complete variable domain reads GAGVSQSPRYKVTKRGQDVTLRCDPISSHATLYWYQQALGQGPEFLTYFNYEAQPDKSGLPSDRFSAERPEGSISTLTIQRTEQRDSAMYRCASSPLRGKNTGELFFGEGSRLTVL.

This sequence joins TRBV6-5 and TRBJ2-7, with a possible D match to TRBD1 (5 bases). With 2 bases removed from V and 6 bases from J, the gap between germline ends came to 11 bases. The CDR3 sequence is 13 residues long. CDR1 is MNHEY, CDR2 SVGAGI, per germline. CDR3 sequence: CASSYGRAGEQYF. CDR3 nucleotide sequence: TGTGCCAGCAGTTACGGCAGGGCCGGCGAGCAGTACTTC.

V usage is TRBV9 and J usage is TRBJ2-3; D is possibly TRBD1 or TRBD2 (6 bases each). The germline V gene encodes CDR1 SGDLS and CDR2 YYNGEE. With 0 bases removed from V and 0 bases from J, the gap between germline ends came to 17 bases. This CDR3 region has 18 residues. CDR3 in DNA: TGTGCCAGCAGCGTAGGTTCAAGAGGGGGGAGGAGCACAGATACGCAGTATTTT. Translation: CASSVGSRGGRSTDTQYF.

The chain joins TRBV6-2 or TRBV6-3 to TRBJ1-2, with 12 bases fitting TRBD1. This CDR3 has 16 residues. The V gene's germline CDR1 is MNHEY and CDR2 SVGEGT. Germline trimming cut 2 bases from V and 8 bases from J; bases unmatched to any gene: 9. The CDR3 sequence is CASSYEPGQGAGGYTF. The CDR3 DNA reads as TGTGCCAGCAGTTACGAACCGGGACAGGGGGCTGGAGGCTACACCTTC.

This clonotype was detected only a few times. The DNA of the CDR3 is TGCAGCGTTGAAGGAGAAAGCCAAGAGACCCAGTACTTC. As protein: CSVEGESQETQYF. This chain uses TRBV29-1 with TRBJ2-5; no clear D. Trimming removed 1 base from V and 1 base from J, with 7 bases in between. CDR1 is SQVTM and CDR2 is ANQGSEA in the germline V gene. The CDR3 length is 13 residues.

This clonotype was seen only once. Just one base apart from a much larger clone, this may be a read error. The chain uses TRBV20-1 and TRBJ2-1, with TRBD2 matching 11 bases. CDR1 DFQATT and CDR2 SNEGSKA come from the germline V gene (reference sequence). The CDR3 loop spans 13 amino acids. CDR3 nucleotides: TGCAGTGCTAGAACTAGCGGGAGTGATGAGCAGCTCTTC. This translates into CSARTSGSDEQLF.

In this sample, this clonotype turned up many times. This chain joins TRBV29-1 and TRBJ2-7; 9 bases are shared with TRBD2. The junction had 4 bases not matched to a gene; V was cut back by 0 bases and J by 1 base. The V gene's germline CDR1 is SQVTM and CDR2 ANQGSEA. The CDR3 totals 15 residues. CDR3 sequence reads: CSVEDSTSGSYEQYF. The CDR3 nucleotides read TGCAGCGTTGAAGATAGCACTAGCGGGTCCTACGAGCAGTACTTC.

The V gene is TRBV13, the J gene TRBJ2-1; no clear D. The CDR3 is 12 amino acids. In germline, CDR1 is PRHDT, CDR2 FYEKMQ (reference sequence). Trimming took off 7 bases at V and 8 bases at J, with 12 bases between the two ends. This chain's CDR3 is CASTFGRDEQFF. The CDR3 DNA reads as TGTGCCAGCACTTTCGGGCGCGATGAGCAGTTCTTC.

Only a few counts were recorded for this clonotype. This chain connects TRBV29-1 to TRBJ1-2; unclear D gene. The V gene lost 4 bases and the J gene lost 4 bases, with 16 bases spanning the gap. The CDR3 length is 14 residues. Germline V gene data show CDR1 as SQVTM and CDR2 as ANQGSEA. The DNA for the CDR3 is TGCAGCGTTGTTCCCCAGGACGGTGGCTATGGCTACACCTTC. Encoded protein: CSVVPQDGGYGYTF.

The chain employs TRBV18 and TRBJ2-5, with 7 bases matching TRBD2. The CDR3 is 17 amino acids. CDR1 KGHSH and CDR2 LQKENI come from the germline V gene. The ends lost 3 bases at V and 1 base at J; junction bases unmatched: 11. CDR3: CASSPLRRRGGQETQYF. The CDR3 bases are TGTGCCAGCTCACCCTTGCGACGCCGCGGGGGCCAAGAGACCCAGTACTTC.

This clonotype was seen a few times. The CDR3 loop is CASSETSGGYSYNEQFF. CDR3 coding DNA: TGCGCCAGCAGTGAGACTAGCGGGGGATACTCCTACAATGAGCAGTTCTTC. V gene TRBV10-1 combines with J gene TRBJ2-1; TRBD2 agrees at 11 bases. CDR1 WNHNN and CDR2 SYGVQD come from the germline V gene (reference sequence). The CDR3 consists of 17 residues. The junction had 3 bases not matched to a gene; V was cut back by 2 bases and J by 0 bases.

The chain employs TRBV5-1 and TRBJ2-1; D is unclear. The germline V gene has CDR1 SGHRS and CDR2 YFSETQ. V gave up 2 bases and J gave up 7 bases, with 16 bases separating them. CDR3 length: 15 amino acids. CDR3 protein: CASSFDTLSLNEQFF. The CDR3 coding sequence is TGCGCCAGCAGCTTCGATACCCTCTCTCTAAATGAGCAGTTCTTC.

CDR3 protein: CASSSPAGGVTGELFF. The CDR3 DNA reads as TGTGCCAGCAGCTCCCCTGCGGGAGGGGTTACCGGGGAGCTGTTTTTT. The J gene is TRBJ2-2, the V gene TRBV7-2; 9 nucleotides agree with TRBD2. The CDR3 has 16 residues. The trim removed 4 bases at V and 5 bases at J, leaving 8 bases unmatched. From germline, CDR1 is SGHTA and CDR2 FQGNSA.

The chain couples TRBV7-6 to TRBJ2-2; D may be TRBD1 or TRBD2 (5 bases each). The CDR3 is 16 residues long. V lost 2 bases, J lost 5 bases, and 15 bases lay in between. CDR1 and CDR2 (germline): SGHVS, FNYEAQ. The CDR3 loop reads CASSLQAGTGTGELFF. The CDR3 DNA is TGTGCCAGCAGCTTACAAGCCGGGACGGGAACCGGGGAGCTGTTTTTT.

This clonotype has at least ten counts. The chain recombines TRBV5-1 with TRBJ2-1; TRBD2 might be the D (6 bases). Trimming shortened V by 2 bases and J by 5 bases, and 11 bases separated the two germline ends. This CDR3 has 14 amino acids. CDR1 and CDR2 (germline): SGHRS, YFSETQ. Written as DNA, the CDR3 is TGCGCCAGCAGCTTTGACGGGGGTCACAATGAGCAGTTCTTC. Its protein is CASSFDGGHNEQFF.